This entry is about one T cell receptor (beta chain). Its antigen is unknown. Base qualities are not recorded, but no much larger clone differs from it by a single base. The source of the sample is a study of blood T cell repertoires in COVID-19 (dated by TCRdb to 2018 to 2021). For the wider study: The collaborator samples originated in the United States, Italy and Spain and spanned the acute and convalescent phases of COVID-19. Sample metadata almost always included a de-identified subject ID, COVID-19 status, age in years and sex. Subjects who had been exposed to COVID-19, were actively infected with it, or had recovered from it provided the deeply sampled blood TCRbeta repertoires that made up the dataset. Samples were obtained from the ongoing ImmuneRACE study (first 160 participants) and from some 1,200 subjects provided by 6 global collaborators. A freely available public database, intended as a resource for researchers studying the immune response to SARS-CoV-2, is where the repertoires were released. The prospective study material was composed of cDNA or gDNA derived from T cells, B-cell-depleted T cells, or PBMCs. Where available, HLA class I and class II types were taken from metadata supplied by the sample provider and were not determined by assay-based typing.

At one collaborating source in Seattle, patients were enrolled during active infection and were followed longitudinally through the course of disease. Each collaborating institution followed its own protocols to collect whole blood in K2EDTA tubes. For TCRbeta analysis, collaborators shipped samples in one of three forms: frozen whole blood, isolated PBMCs, or DNA extracted from either of those sample types. The immunoSEQ Assay, a bias-controlled multiplex PCR, was used to amplify TCRbeta CDR3 regions from genomic DNA. On the study's bioinformatics: Within the assay, amplification of reference gene primers was used to estimate how many nucleated cells each sample contained. To quantify the absolute abundance of each unique TCRbeta CDR3 rearrangement, sequence reads were collapsed and filtered. For each sample, productive Simpson clonality was calculated as the square root of Simpson's diversity index over productive rearrangements. TCRdb re-hosts the immuneACCESS table, in-frame sequences only. Its copies lack some clones; in the studies checked, an unresolved V gene accounts for under half of them, and the cause for the rest is not known. The V and J calls and clone size were taken over from that table, and D and trimming were inferred from the DNA. Across this sample there are about 250,000 clones, with more than 75% seen only once. The ten largest clones add up to approximately 6% of the sample.

V is pruned by 8 bases and J by 2 bases, leaving 9 bases of the junction without a gene match. Taken from the germline V gene, the CDR1 and CDR2 loops are MNHEY and SVGAGI. The CDR3 measures 15 amino acids from cysteine to phenylalanine. The DNA shown is the 45-base CDR3, in frame from base 1. Study-wide conclusions, independent of this receptor: The amount of clinical and demographic metadata varied by source and participant and was provided uncurated.

The sample consisted of peripheral blood. The source is a woman of 80 years or more with COVID-19, enrolled during active disease. Recombination linked TRBV6-5 to TRBJ2-3, with 8 central nucleotides matching TRBD2. The DNA reads TGTGCCAGCTCGAGAGGCGGGGGGATCACAGATACGCAGTATTTT. This encodes CASSRGGGITDTQYF.